This T cell receptor beta chain was profiled in a study of cytomegalovirus exposure and HLA in healthy donors. Study-level findings and limits: According to reports, the classifier identified cytomegalovirus status with high specificity and sensitivity.

Only in-frame clones appear in the TCRdb table, and some are missing; sequencing was by immunoSEQ multiplex PCR. Of just under 150,000 clones listed, about 87% are singletons. With regard to this clone: No antigen is known for it.

The CDR3 consists of 15 residues. V shed 0 bases and J shed 5 bases, with 13 bases lying between them. Per germline, CDR1 LGHNA and CDR2 YNFKEQ. The sequenced material came from PBMCs. The receptor's source is a man aged 18 to 30 in good health and CMV-seropositive. J is TRBJ1-1 and V is TRBV4-2, with a tentative D call TRBD1 (6 bases). The CDR3 sequence is CASSQDWGRVTEAFF. CDR3 bases: TGTGCCAGCAGCCAAGATTGGGGGCGCGTTACTGAAGCTTTCTTT.